One T cell receptor (beta chain) is described in this entry. The data were obtained in a study of siplizumab effects on memory and regulatory T cells. Method: immunoSEQ multiplex PCR; TCRdb's copy keeps in-frame clones and lacks some. Counted here are roughly 92,000 clones, roughly 94% occurring once; the ten biggest clones make up roughly 1.3%. The germline gives CDR1 LNHDA, CDR2 SQIVND (reference sequence). CDR3 length: 15 amino acids. V was trimmed by 5 bases and J by 3 bases, leaving 15 bases between them. The chain is built from TRBV19 and TRBJ2-3, with a weak D call TRBD2 (6 bases). The TCR comes from a human donor in good health. Sequencing was performed on non-Treg CD4+ T cells sorted from blood. The CDR3 DNA reads TGTGCCAGTAGTGTGGGACTCCCAATTACAGATACGCAGTATTTT. This codes for CASSVGLPITDTQYF.